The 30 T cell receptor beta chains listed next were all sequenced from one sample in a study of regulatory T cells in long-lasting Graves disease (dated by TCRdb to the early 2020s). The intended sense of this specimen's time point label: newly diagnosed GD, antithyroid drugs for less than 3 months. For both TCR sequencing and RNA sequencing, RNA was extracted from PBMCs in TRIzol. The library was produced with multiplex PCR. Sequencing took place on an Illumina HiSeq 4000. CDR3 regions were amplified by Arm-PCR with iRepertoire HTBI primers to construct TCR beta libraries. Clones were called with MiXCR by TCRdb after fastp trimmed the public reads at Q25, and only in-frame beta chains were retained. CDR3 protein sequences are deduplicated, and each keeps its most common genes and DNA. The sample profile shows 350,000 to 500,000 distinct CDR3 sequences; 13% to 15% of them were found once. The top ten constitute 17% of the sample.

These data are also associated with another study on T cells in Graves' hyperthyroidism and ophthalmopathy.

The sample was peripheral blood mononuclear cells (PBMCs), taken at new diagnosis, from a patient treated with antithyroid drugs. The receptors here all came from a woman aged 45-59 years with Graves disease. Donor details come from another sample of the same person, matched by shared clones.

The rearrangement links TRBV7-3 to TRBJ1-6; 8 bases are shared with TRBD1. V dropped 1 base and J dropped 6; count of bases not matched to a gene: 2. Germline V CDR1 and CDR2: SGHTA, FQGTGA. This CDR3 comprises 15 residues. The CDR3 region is CASSLNRGINSPLHF. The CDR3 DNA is TGTGCCAGCAGCTTAAACAGGGGGATTAATTCACCCCTCCACTTT.

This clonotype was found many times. Written as DNA, the CDR3 is TGTGCCAGCAGCCAGCCCGGGACAGGGGAAGAGACCCAGTACTTC. It yields the protein CASSQPGTGEETQYF. The V and J genes are TRBV3-1 and TRBJ2-5; 10 bases match TRBD1. There are 15 residues in the CDR3. V was clipped by 3 bases and J by 3 bases; unmatched bases: 4. Germline-derived CDR1 and CDR2 are LGHDT and YNNKEL (reference sequence).

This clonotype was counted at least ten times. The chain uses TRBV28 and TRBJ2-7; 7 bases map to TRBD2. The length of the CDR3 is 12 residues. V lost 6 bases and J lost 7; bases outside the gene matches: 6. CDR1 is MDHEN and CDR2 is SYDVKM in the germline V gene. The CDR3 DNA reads TGTGCCAGCAGCCCAACCGGGGGGGAGCAGTACTTC. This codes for CASSPTGGEQYF. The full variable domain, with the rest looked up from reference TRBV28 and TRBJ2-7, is DVKVTQSSRYLVKRTGEKVFLECVQDMDHENMFWYRQDPGLGLRLIYFSYDVKMKEKGDIPEGYSVSREKKERFSLILESASTNQTSMYLCASSPTGGEQYFGPGTRLTVT.

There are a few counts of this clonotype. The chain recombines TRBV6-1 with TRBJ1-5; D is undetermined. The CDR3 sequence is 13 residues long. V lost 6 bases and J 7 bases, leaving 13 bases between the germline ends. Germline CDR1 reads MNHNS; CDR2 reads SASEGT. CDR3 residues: CASSRGVEQPQHF. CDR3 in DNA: TGTGCCAGCAGCCGAGGCGTGGAGCAGCCCCAGCATTTT.

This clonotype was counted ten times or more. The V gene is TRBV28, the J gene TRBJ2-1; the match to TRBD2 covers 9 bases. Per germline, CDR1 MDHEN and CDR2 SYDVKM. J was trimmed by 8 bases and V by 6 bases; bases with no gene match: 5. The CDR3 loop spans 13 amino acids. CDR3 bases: TGTGCCAGCAGAGCGGGAGGTCGGGATGAGCAGTTCTTC. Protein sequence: CASRAGGRDEQFF.

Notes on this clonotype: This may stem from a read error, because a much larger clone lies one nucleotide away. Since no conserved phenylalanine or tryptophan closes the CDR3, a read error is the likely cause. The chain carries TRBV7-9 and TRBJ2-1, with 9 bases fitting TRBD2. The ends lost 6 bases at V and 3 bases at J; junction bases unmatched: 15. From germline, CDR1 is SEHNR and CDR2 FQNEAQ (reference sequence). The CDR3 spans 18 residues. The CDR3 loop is CASSEQASSGSFYNEQFL. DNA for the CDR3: TGTGCCAGCAGTGAACAGGCCAGTAGCGGGAGCTTCTACAATGAGCAGTTCCTC.

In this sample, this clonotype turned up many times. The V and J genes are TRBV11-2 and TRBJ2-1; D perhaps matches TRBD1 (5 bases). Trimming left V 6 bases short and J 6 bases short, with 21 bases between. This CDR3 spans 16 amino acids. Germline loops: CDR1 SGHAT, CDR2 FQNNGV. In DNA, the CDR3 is TGTGCCAGCAGAAACGCAGGGCAGGGAAATTTCAATGAGCAGTTCTTC. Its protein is CASRNAGQGNFNEQFF.

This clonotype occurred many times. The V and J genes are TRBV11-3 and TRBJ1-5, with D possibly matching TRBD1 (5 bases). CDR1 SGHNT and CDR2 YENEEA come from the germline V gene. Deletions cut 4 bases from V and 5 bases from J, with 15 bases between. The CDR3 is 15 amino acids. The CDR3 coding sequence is TGTGCCAGCAGCTCCTACAGGCGGACACATCAGCCCCAGCATTTT. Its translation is CASSSYRRTHQPQHF.

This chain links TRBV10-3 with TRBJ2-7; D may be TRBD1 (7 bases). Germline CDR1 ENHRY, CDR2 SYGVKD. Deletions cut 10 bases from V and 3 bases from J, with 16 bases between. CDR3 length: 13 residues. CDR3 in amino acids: CATQTGTVYEQYF. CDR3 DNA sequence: TGTGCCACCCAGACAGGGACTGTCTACGAGCAGTACTTC.

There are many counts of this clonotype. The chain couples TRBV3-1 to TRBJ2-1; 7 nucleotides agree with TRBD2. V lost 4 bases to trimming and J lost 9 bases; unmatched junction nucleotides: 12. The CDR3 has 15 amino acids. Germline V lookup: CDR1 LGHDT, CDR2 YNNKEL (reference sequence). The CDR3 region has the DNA TGTGCCAGCAGCCCCTCTAGCGGAGGTAGGGGTGAGCAGTTCTTC. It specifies CASSPSSGGRGEQFF.

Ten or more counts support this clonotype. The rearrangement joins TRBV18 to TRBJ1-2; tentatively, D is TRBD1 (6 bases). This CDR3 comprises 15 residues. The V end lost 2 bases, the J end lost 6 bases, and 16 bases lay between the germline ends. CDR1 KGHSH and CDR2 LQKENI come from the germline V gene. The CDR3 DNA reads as TGTGCCAGCTCACCAAGTCCGGGACATGCGGATGGCTACACCTTC. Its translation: CASSPSPGHADGYTF.

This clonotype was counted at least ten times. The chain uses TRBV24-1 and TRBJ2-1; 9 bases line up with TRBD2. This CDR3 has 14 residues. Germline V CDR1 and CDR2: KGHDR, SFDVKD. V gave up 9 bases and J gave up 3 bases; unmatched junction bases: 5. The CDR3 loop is CATHSGSGYNEQFF. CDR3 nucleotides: TGTGCCACCCATAGCGGGAGTGGCTACAATGAGCAGTTCTTC.

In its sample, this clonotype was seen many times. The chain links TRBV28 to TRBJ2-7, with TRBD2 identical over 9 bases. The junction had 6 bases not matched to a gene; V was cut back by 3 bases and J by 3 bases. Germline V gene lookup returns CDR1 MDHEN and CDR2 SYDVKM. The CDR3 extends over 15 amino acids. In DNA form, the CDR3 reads TGTGCCAGCAGTTTGGAGCTAGCGGGGCACTACGAGCAGTACTTC. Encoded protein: CASSLELAGHYEQYF.

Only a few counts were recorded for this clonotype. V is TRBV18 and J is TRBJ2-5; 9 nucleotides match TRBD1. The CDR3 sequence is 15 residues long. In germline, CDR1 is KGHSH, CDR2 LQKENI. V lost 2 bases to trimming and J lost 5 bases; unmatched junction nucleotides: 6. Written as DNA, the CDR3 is TGTGCCAGCTCACCAACAGGGGGCCGGGAGGAGACCCAGTACTTC. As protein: CASSPTGGREETQYF. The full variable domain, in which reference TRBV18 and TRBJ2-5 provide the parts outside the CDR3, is NAGVMQNPRHLVRRRGQEARLRCSPMKGHSHVYWYRQLPEEGLKFMVYLQKENIIDESGMPKERFSAEFPKEGPSILRIQQVVRGDSAAYFCASSPTGGREETQYFGPGTRLLVL.

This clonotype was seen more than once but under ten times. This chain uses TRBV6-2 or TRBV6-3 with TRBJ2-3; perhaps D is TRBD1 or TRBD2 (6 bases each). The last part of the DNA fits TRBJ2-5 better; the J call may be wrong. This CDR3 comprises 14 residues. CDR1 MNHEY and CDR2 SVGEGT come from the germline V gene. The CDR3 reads CASSDRGLRETQYF. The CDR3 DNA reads TGTGCCAGCAGTGATCGGGGGCTCCGGGAGACCCAGTACTTC.

The CDR3 nucleotides read TGTGCCAGCAGCATGAACGGCCCGAACACCGGGGAGCTGTTTTTT. This sequence encodes CASSMNGPNTGELFF. The J gene is TRBJ2-2, the V gene TRBV25-1; D call uncertain. Germline assignment: CDR1 MGHDK and CDR2 SYGVNS. V was shortened by 6 bases and J by 0 bases, with 11 bases between the two germline ends. The CDR3 totals 15 residues.

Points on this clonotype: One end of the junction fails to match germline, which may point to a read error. CDR3 sequence reads: CASSEQSSGPYGQYF. Here the CDR3 DNA reads TGTGCCAGCAGTGAACAGTCTAGCGGGCCCTACGGGCAGTACTTC. The genes are TRBV6-1 and TRBJ2-7; 8 positions agree with TRBD2. The CDR3 sequence is 15 residues long. Germline CDR1 and CDR2: MNHNS and SASEGT.

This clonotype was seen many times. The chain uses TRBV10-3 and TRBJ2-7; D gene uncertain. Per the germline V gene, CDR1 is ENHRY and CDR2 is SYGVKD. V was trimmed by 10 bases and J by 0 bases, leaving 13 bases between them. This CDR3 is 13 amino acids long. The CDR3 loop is CANQEGYSYEQYF. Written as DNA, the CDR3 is TGTGCCAATCAAGAAGGGTACTCCTACGAGCAGTACTTC.

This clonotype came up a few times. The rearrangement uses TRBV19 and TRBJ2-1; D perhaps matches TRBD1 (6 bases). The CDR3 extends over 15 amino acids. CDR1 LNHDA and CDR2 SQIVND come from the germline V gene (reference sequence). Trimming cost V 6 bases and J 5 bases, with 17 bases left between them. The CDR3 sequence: CASRPQGPTDNEQFF. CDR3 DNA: TGTGCCAGTAGGCCACAGGGCCCTACTGACAATGAGCAGTTCTTC.

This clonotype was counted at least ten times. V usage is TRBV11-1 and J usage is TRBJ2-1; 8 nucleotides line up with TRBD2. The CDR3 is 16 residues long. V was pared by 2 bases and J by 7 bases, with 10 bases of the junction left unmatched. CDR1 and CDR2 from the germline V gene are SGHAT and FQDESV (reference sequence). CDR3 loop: CASSLFPSGLDNEQFF. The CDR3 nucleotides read TGTGCCAGCAGCTTATTCCCTAGCGGGCTAGATAATGAGCAGTTCTTC.

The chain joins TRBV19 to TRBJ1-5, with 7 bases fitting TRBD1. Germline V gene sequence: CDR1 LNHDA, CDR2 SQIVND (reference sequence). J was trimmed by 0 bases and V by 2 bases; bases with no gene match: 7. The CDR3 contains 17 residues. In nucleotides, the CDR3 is TGTGCCAGTAGTATATCGGGGACAGTACTTAGCAATCAGCCCCAGCATTTT. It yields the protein CASSISGTVLSNQPQHF.

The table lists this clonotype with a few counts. CDR3 residues: CASSPGQGIEQFF. CDR3 nucleotides: TGCGCCAGCAGCCCGGGACAGGGCATTGAGCAGTTCTTC. The rearrangement joins TRBV5-1 to TRBJ2-1, with 9 bases that match TRBD1. Germline lookup yields CDR1 SGHRS and CDR2 YFSETQ. J gave up 9 bases and V 4 bases, and 5 bases lay outside the gene matches. The CDR3 is made up of 13 amino acids.

The CDR3 region has the DNA TGTGCCAGCTCACCAAGTCAAGCGGGTGGGAATGAGCAGTTCTTC. It yields the protein CASSPSQAGGNEQFF. The V call is TRBV18, the J call TRBJ2-1, with D perhaps matching TRBD2 (6 bases). The CDR3 runs 15 residues. The V end lost 2 bases, the J end lost 7 bases, and 15 bases lay between the germline ends. Per the germline V gene, CDR1 is KGHSH and CDR2 is LQKENI.

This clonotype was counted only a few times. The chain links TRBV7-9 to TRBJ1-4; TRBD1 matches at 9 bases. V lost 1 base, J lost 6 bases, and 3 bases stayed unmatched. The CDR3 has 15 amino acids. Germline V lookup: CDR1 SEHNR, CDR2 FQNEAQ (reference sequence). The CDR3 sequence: CASSLERQGDEKLFF. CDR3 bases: TGTGCCAGCAGCTTAGAAAGACAGGGGGATGAAAAACTGTTTTTT.

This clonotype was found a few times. CDR3 residues: CASSQDLWTGTEAFF. As DNA, the CDR3 is TGTGCCAGCAGCCAAGATCTATGGACAGGAACTGAAGCTTTCTTT. The rearrangement joins TRBV14 to TRBJ1-1, with 7 bases lining up with TRBD1. This CDR3 is 15 amino acids long. Per the germline V gene, CDR1 is SGHDN and CDR2 is FVKESK. Trimming removed 0 bases from V and 5 bases from J; junction bases left unmatched: 6.

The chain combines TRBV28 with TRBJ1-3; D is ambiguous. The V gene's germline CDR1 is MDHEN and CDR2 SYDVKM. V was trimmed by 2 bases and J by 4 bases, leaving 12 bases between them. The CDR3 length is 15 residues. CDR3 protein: CASSLTIYTGNTIYF. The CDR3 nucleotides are TGTGCCAGCAGTTTAACAATATACACGGGAAACACCATATATTTT.

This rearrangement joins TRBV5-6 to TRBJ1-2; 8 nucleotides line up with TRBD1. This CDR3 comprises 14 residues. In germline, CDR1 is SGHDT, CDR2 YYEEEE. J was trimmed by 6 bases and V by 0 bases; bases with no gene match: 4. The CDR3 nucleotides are TGTGCCAGCAGCTTGGGGGACAGGAGGGATGGCTACACCTTC. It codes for CASSLGDRRDGYTF.

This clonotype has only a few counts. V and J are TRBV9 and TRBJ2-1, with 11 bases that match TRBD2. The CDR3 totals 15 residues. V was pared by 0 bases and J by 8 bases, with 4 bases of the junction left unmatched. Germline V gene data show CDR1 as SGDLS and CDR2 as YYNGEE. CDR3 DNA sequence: TGTGCCAGCAGCGTAGAACTAGCGGGAGTATATGAGCAGTTCTTC. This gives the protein CASSVELAGVYEQFF.

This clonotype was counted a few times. The DNA for the CDR3 is TGCGCCAGCAGCCAAGAACTGGGAACCTACAATGAGCAGTTCTTC. Its translation is CASSQELGTYNEQFF. The gene calls are TRBV4-1 and TRBJ2-1; D remains ambiguous. The CDR3 has 15 residues. Germline V lookup: CDR1 MGHRA, CDR2 YSYEKL. V was shortened by 0 bases and J by 2 bases, with 8 bases between the two germline ends.

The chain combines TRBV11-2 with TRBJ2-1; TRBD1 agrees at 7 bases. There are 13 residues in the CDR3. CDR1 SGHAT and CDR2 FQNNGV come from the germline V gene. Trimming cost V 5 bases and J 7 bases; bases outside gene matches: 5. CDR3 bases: TGTGCCAGCAGCGTTTGGACAGGTAATGAGCAGTTCTTC. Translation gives CASSVWTGNEQFF.